These 23 T cell receptor beta chains were all obtained from the same sample, sequenced in a study of blood T cell repertoires in COVID-19. The repertoire was sequenced with immunoSEQ multiplex PCR; TCRdb's copy has only in-frame clones and lacks some. The profile shows hundreds of thousands of clones, around 87% of them singletons. Sequenced input: PBMCs or T cells enriched from blood (not recorded which). These receptors originate from a woman aged 50 to 65 who had recovered from COVID-19.

V is TRBV19 and J is TRBJ2-1; TRBD2 aligns across 10 bases. There are 15 residues in the CDR3. Germline V CDR1 and CDR2: LNHDA, SQIVND (reference sequence). V shed 4 bases and J 4 bases; nucleotides not matched to a gene: 4. Here the CDR3 reads CASSTPTSGYNEQFF. CDR3 nucleotide sequence: TGTGCCAGTAGTACCCCGACTAGCGGGTACAATGAGCAGTTCTTC. Supplemented by reference TRBV19 and TRBJ2-1, the full variable domain reads DGGITQSPKYLFRKEGQNVTLSCEQNLNHDAMYWYRQDPGQGLRLIYYSQIVNDFQKGDIAEGYSVSREKKESFPLTVTSAQKNPTAFYLCASSTPTSGYNEQFFGPGTRLTVL.

The gene calls are TRBV7-9 and TRBJ2-3, with D unresolved. V was clipped by 0 bases and J by 2 bases, with 6 bases between them. Germline lookup yields CDR1 SEHNR and CDR2 FQNEAQ (reference sequence). The CDR3 runs 14 residues. In nucleotides, the CDR3 is TGTGCCAGCAGCTTAGCGCGGATCACAGATACGCAGTATTTT. It yields the protein CASSLARITDTQYF.

The DNA of the CDR3 is TGTGCCGTAAACCCTTTCGGAAAGCGGGAGCAGTACTTC. It translates to CAVNPFGKREQYF. The V and J genes are TRBV30 and TRBJ2-7; possible D gene TRBD2, 5 bases. Trimming took 8 bases from V and 7 from J, leaving 21 bases between them. The length of the CDR3 is 13 residues. Germline lookup yields CDR1 GTSNPN and CDR2 SVGIG (reference sequence).

This sequence joins TRBV5-3 and TRBJ1-5; 8 bases align to TRBD1. TRBV5-3 is filed as an ORF, its function uncertain. This CDR3 is 19 amino acids long. J lost 1 base, V lost 4 bases, and 16 bases had no gene match. The CDR3 sequence: CARSAGQGESRPSNQPQHF. The CDR3 nucleotides read TGTGCCAGAAGCGCCGGACAGGGAGAGAGCCGGCCCAGCAATCAGCCCCAGCATTTT.

This chain uses TRBV30 with TRBJ2-7, with D perhaps matching TRBD1 (6 bases). The CDR3 extends over 12 amino acids. Germline V gives CDR1 GTSNPN, CDR2 SVGIG (reference sequence). V gave up 4 bases and J gave up 2 bases, with 9 bases separating them. CDR3 region: CAWNRAPYEQYF. Here the CDR3 DNA reads TGTGCCTGGAACAGGGCGCCCTACGAGCAGTACTTC.

This clone was counted between two and nine times. The chain recombines TRBV24-1 with TRBJ2-1; TRBD2 matches at 10 bases. V shed 5 bases and J 8 bases; nucleotides not matched to a gene: 5. Germline loops: CDR1 KGHDR, CDR2 SFDVKD. This CDR3 comprises 14 residues. The CDR3 sequence is CATSASGSRHEQFF. The DNA for the CDR3 is TGTGCCACCAGTGCTAGCGGGAGTCGCCATGAGCAGTTCTTC.

The V gene is TRBV30, the J gene TRBJ2-1; the D gene is possibly TRBD1 (5 bases). CDR1 and CDR2 (germline): GTSNPN, SVGIG (reference sequence). CDR3 size: 14 residues. Trimming pared 2 bases from V and 7 bases from J, leaving 15 bases between. The CDR3 reads CAWSTITRANEQFF. CDR3 DNA sequence: TGTGCCTGGAGTACTATTACCAGGGCGAATGAGCAGTTCTTC.

V gene TRBV19 combines with J gene TRBJ1-1; D call uncertain. V gave up 5 bases and J gave up 5 bases, with 15 bases separating them. The germline V gene has CDR1 LNHDA and CDR2 SQIVND (reference sequence). The CDR3 runs 14 residues. CDR3 amino acids: CASSREGSATEAFF. CDR3 sequence (DNA): TGTGCCAGTAGTCGTGAGGGTTCAGCAACTGAAGCTTTCTTT.

This clone occurred a few times. The rearrangement joins TRBV4-1 to TRBJ1-5; 9 bases agree with TRBD1. J lost 4 bases, V lost 1 base, and 2 bases had no gene match. The germline gives CDR1 MGHRA, CDR2 YSYEKL. The CDR3 is 15 residues long. CDR3 protein: CASSQGTGENQPQHF. Here the CDR3 DNA reads TGCGCCAGCAGCCAAGGGACAGGGGAAAATCAGCCCCAGCATTTT.

This chain links TRBV12-5 with TRBJ1-1; unclear D gene. The CDR3 contains 12 residues. Trimming took off 8 bases at V and 1 base at J, with 8 bases between the two ends. In germline, CDR1 is LGHNT, CDR2 FRNRAP. CDR3 nucleotides: TGTGCTAGTAAGCGAGAGAACACTGAAGCTTTCTTT. It translates to CASKRENTEAFF.

The chain combines TRBV7-3 with TRBJ2-1; TRBD2 aligns across 8 bases. Germline lookup yields CDR1 SGHTA and CDR2 FQGTGA. The junction had 7 bases not matched to a gene; V was cut back by 4 bases and J by 5 bases. CDR3 length equals 15 residues. Written as DNA, the CDR3 is TGTGCCAGCAGCTCAAGCGGGGGCTTAAACAATGAGCAGTTCTTC. It yields the protein CASSSSGGLNNEQFF.

Written as DNA, the CDR3 is TGTGCCATCAGTGGGGGGCTAGCCGGCACAGATACGCAGTATTTT. This sequence encodes CAISGGLAGTDTQYF. The chain uses TRBV10-3 and TRBJ2-3; tentative D call: TRBD1 (6 bases). Between the trimmed V and J ends, which lost 4 bases and 1 base, there was a span of 12 bases. CDR3 size: 15 residues. The germline V gene encodes CDR1 ENHRY and CDR2 SYGVKD.

In nucleotides, the CDR3 is TGTGCCAGCAGCCTTCCGGACAGCGGAGGTGATGGCTACACCTTC. Protein sequence: CASSLPDSGGDGYTF. The gene calls are TRBV3-1 (or the pseudogene TRBV3-2) and TRBJ1-2; D is perhaps TRBD1 (6 bases). The germline gives CDR1 LGHDT, CDR2 YNNKEL (reference sequence). The CDR3 consists of 15 residues. Trimming stripped 4 bases from V and 6 bases from J, with 18 bases between.

The rearrangement uses TRBV19 and TRBJ1-1; TRBD1 is a possible D gene (6 bases). The CDR3 extends over 13 amino acids. Germline CDR1 is LNHDA and CDR2 is SQIVND (reference sequence). V was cut by 6 bases and J by 8 bases, with 16 bases left in between. This CDR3 is CASRPGQGQEAFF. The CDR3 coding sequence is TGTGCCAGTAGACCGGGTCAGGGGCAGGAAGCTTTCTTT.

The V and J genes are TRBV4-3 and TRBJ2-5; TRBD1 matches 9 bases. Germline loops: CDR1 LGHNA, CDR2 YSLEER. V gave up 1 base and J gave up 0 bases; unmatched junction bases: 3. This CDR3 is built from 16 residues. The CDR3 DNA is TGCGCCAGCAGCCAAGGAGGGACAGGGCACCAAGAGACCCAGTACTTC. Translating it yields CASSQGGTGHQETQYF.

This chain uses TRBV27 with TRBJ2-5, with 10 positions matching TRBD2. V trimming: 7 bases; J trimming: 7 bases; junction bases outside the gene matches: 21. Germline-derived CDR1 and CDR2 are MNHEY and SMNVEV (reference sequence). The CDR3 loop spans 18 amino acids. As DNA, the CDR3 is TGTGCCAGCAAACCCGACAGGGCGCTAGCGGGAGAGGCTGTGACCCAGTACTTC. Translating gives CASKPDRALAGEAVTQYF.

CDR3 amino acids: CASSQGDKPYNEQFF. The CDR3 DNA sequence: TGTGCCAGCAGCCAGGGGGACAAACCCTACAATGAGCAGTTCTTC. The V and J genes are TRBV9 and TRBJ2-1; 7 bases match TRBD1. Germline loops: CDR1 SGDLS, CDR2 YYNGEE. CDR3 length equals 15 residues. Unmatched junction bases numbered 6, after V lost 4 bases and J lost 2 bases.

Here the CDR3 DNA reads TGTGCCAGCAGTTTATTGGAGTTGGATGAAGCTTTCTTT. Translated: CASSLLELDEAFF. V is TRBV28 and J is TRBJ1-1, with D unresolved. From germline, CDR1 is MDHEN and CDR2 SYDVKM. The CDR3 has 13 residues. Deletions cut 1 base from V and 7 bases from J, with 10 bases between.

The chain couples TRBV27 to TRBJ2-3, with 11 bases aligning to TRBD2. V lost 7 bases, J lost 9 bases, and 12 bases stayed unmatched. CDR1 MNHEY and CDR2 SMNVEV come from the germline V gene (reference sequence). The CDR3 consists of 15 residues. CDR3 sequence: CASTPLAGGPKTQYF. The CDR3 bases are TGTGCCAGCACCCCATTAGCGGGAGGGCCGAAAACGCAGTATTTT.

The chain uses TRBV7-3 and TRBJ2-6; 7 bases align to TRBD1. Per the germline V gene, CDR1 is SGHTA and CDR2 is FQGTGA. This CDR3 region has 17 residues. Germline trimming cut 3 bases from V and 3 bases from J; bases unmatched to any gene: 8. CDR3 sequence reads: CASSFSSTGSGANVLTF. DNA of the CDR3: TGTGCCAGCAGCTTTTCCTCGACAGGGAGTGGGGCCAACGTCCTGACTTTC.

The CDR3 is CASSWRPGQGYGYTF. CDR3 DNA sequence: TGTGCCAGCAGTTGGAGACCAGGACAGGGATATGGCTACACCTTC. The chain is built from TRBV28 and TRBJ1-2; 8 bases map to TRBD1. The ends lost 4 bases at V and 5 bases at J; junction bases unmatched: 9. The germline V gene has CDR1 MDHEN and CDR2 SYDVKM. This CDR3 spans 15 amino acids.

The chain recombines TRBV9 with TRBJ1-1; D unclear. The germline V gene has CDR1 SGDLS and CDR2 YYNGEE. Trimming cost V 4 bases and J 1 base, with 8 bases left between them. There are 13 residues in the CDR3. This CDR3 is CASSSSSNTEAFF. The DNA for the CDR3 is TGTGCCAGCAGCTCCTCTTCGAACACTGAAGCTTTCTTT.

The V and J genes are TRBV21-1 and TRBJ2-7; the table names TRBD1, a call not compared with the DNA. TRBV21-1 corresponds to a pseudogene. The CDR3 has 15 residues. CDR3 residues: CASSKAGRVPYEQYF. The CDR3 DNA follows: TGTGCCAGCAGCAAAGCAGGCAGGGTCCCTTACGAGCAGTACTTC.